The subject of this entry is one T cell receptor beta chain. This specimen belongs to a study of blood T cell repertoires in COVID-19. In the original workflow: Estimation of nucleated cell counts relied on the amplification of reference gene primers. Method: immunoSEQ multiplex PCR; TCRdb's copy keeps in-frame clones and lacks some. D and trimming were read from the DNA, whereas the V and J calls and clone size are those reported in that table. The sample has 150,000 or so clones; approximately 86% are singletons. The CDR3 contains 13 residues. V shed 6 bases, J shed 8 bases, and the junction held 9 bases outside the gene matches. CDR1 SNHLY and CDR2 FYNNEI come from the germline V gene.

Material: peripheral blood. This sequence joins TRBV2 and TRBJ1-2; 7 bases agree with TRBD1. The TCR comes from a man aged 60-69 years with COVID-19, enrolled during active disease. CDR3 coding DNA: TGTGCCAGCAGGACACAACAGGGGTCAGGCTACACCTTC. Amino acids: CASRTQQGSGYTF.